This T cell receptor beta chain was captured in a study of OX40 agonist ivuxolimab in advanced cancers. Study overall: The study treated patients with ivuxolimab, an agonistic anti-OX40 (CD134) antibody.

Broader study findings: Clonal expansion was among the lowest in partial responders at 0.1-3.0 mg/kg, especially CD8+. Certain nonresponders additionally had low normalized T-cell clonal expansion.

The assay was immunoSEQ multiplex PCR, and TCRdb's table has in-frame clones only and misses some. The sample consists of some 10,000 clones, more than 60% of them appearing once. Autoimmune disease history or systemic immunosuppression led to patients being barred. About this clone: Its antigen is not known.

Specimen: CD4+ or CD8+ T cells sorted from blood, collected in a trial of the OX40 agonist ivuxolimab. The TCR originated in an adult with an advanced solid tumor such as melanoma, head and neck, liver or kidney cancer.

The CDR3: CASSWDRNTEAFF. As DNA, the CDR3 is TGTGCCAGCAGCTGGGACAGGAACACTGAAGCTTTCTTT. V gene TRBV5-6 combines with J gene TRBJ1-1, with 7 bases lining up with TRBD1. The V segment lost 3 bases and the J segment 1 base; nucleotides outside the gene matches: 0. This CDR3 region has 13 residues. Germline loops: CDR1 SGHDT, CDR2 YYEEEE.